The clone carrying this T cell receptor beta chain was detected many times. The antigen remains undetermined. The sample comes from a study of T cells after yellow fever vaccination. Study-wide points: Re-detected after boosting: most primary clones, more than 95% of CD4 and about 89% of CD8.

They built TCR cDNA with 5'RACE template switching, a step that put in a universal primer site and UMIs. Each CDR3 protein gets one entry after TCRdb re-called the 5' RACE reads with MiXCR. The sample includes a few hundred thousand distinct CDR3 sequences, 8% to 10% of them seen just once. The CDR3 contains 14 residues. V gave up 3 bases and J gave up 4 bases, with 12 bases separating them. The receptor comes from a man younger than 35 who received the YFV17D yellow fever vaccine. The genes are TRBV12-3 or TRBV12-4 and TRBJ1-2; D gene unclear. This sample comprised PBMCs, obtained on the day of the first yellow fever vaccination. The DNA for the CDR3 is TGTGCCAGCAGTTTGGGGAGGGCGGGCTATGGCTACACCTTC. As protein: CASSLGRAGYGYTF.